This T cell receptor (beta chain) was documented in a study of blood T cell repertoires in COVID-19 (dated by TCRdb to 2020 to 2021). Background for the entire study: Collaborator samples came from the United States, Italy and Spain and covered acute and convalescent phases of COVID-19. The material from the prospective study consisted of cDNA or gDNA derived from T cells, B-cell-depleted T cells, or PBMCs. Deeply sampled blood TCRbeta repertoires from subjects exposed to, actively infected with, or recovered from COVID-19 were included in the dataset. The repertoires were released in a freely available public database intended as a resource for research on the immune response to SARS-CoV-2. The samples were drawn from the first 160 participants of the ongoing ImmuneRACE study and from some 1,300 subjects provided by 6 global collaborators. The sample metadata nearly always contained a de-identified subject ID, COVID-19 status, age in years and sex. Where available, HLA class I and class II types were obtained from metadata supplied by the sample provider rather than from assay-based typing.

General conclusions and limits of the study: How much clinical and demographic metadata was included differed by source and by participant, and the metadata was provided uncurated.

The collaborating institutions used their own protocols to collect whole blood in K2EDTA tubes. For TCRbeta analysis, collaborator samples were shipped as frozen whole blood, as isolated PBMCs, or as DNA extracted from either sample type. For this clone: Its antigen has not been determined. Per-nucleotide qualities are absent, and no much larger clonotype sits a single base away.

TCRbeta CDR3 regions were amplified from genomic DNA using the immunoSEQ Assay, a bias-controlled multiplex PCR. Regarding the original processing steps: Nucleated cell counts per sample were estimated from amplification of reference gene primers within the assay. Sequence reads were collapsed and filtered to measure the absolute abundance of every unique TCRbeta CDR3 rearrangement. For each sample, productive Simpson clonality was calculated as the square root of Simpson's diversity index over productive rearrangements. TCRdb's version of the immuneACCESS table is confined to in-frame rearrangements and falls short of the full clone set. An unresolved V gene accounts for under half of the shortfall where checked; the remainder is of unknown origin. V, J and clone size derive from that table, while D and trimming were established from the DNA sequence. This sample comprises 200,000 to 250,000 clones, about 83% of them detected only once. Of the sample, 7.4% falls within the top ten clones.

Material for sequencing was peripheral blood. This clonotype was obtained from a woman aged 45-59 years with acute or convalescent COVID-19.

The CDR3 region: CATGQGNLPGNTIYF. The base sequence is TGTGCCACCGGACAGGGGAATCTACCTGGAAACACCATATATTTT. Recombination connected TRBV10-3 to TRBJ1-3, with 9 junctional bases fitting TRBD1. Relative to germline, V is missing 10 bases and J is missing 2 bases, with 9 bases of the junction outside any gene match. Based on the germline V gene, the CDR1 and CDR2 sequences are ENHRY and SYGVKD. The CDR3, from cysteine to phenylalanine, totals 15 residues. Only CDR3 DNA remains: 45 bases, in frame from the first base.